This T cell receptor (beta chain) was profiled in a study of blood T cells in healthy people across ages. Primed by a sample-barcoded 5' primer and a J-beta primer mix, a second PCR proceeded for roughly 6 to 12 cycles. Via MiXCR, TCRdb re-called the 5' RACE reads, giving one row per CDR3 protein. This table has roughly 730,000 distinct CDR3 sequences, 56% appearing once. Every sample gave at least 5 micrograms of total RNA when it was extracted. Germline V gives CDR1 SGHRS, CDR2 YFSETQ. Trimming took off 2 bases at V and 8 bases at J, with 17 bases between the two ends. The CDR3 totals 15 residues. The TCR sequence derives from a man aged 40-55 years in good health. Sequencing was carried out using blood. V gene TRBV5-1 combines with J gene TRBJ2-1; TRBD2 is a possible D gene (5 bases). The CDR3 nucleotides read TGCGCCAGCAGCTTACCAGCGGAGAGGGCTTATGAGCAGTTCTTC. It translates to CASSLPAERAYEQFF.